This T cell receptor beta chain derives from a study of cytomegalovirus exposure and HLA in healthy donors. As for the study in general: The Caucasian-associated ancestry cluster held roughly 80% of some 420 genotyped donors.

Study-wide results and caveats: In a later analysis, across HLA loci, associated TCR counts were highest for DRB1, lowest for HLA-C.

Comment on this clone: The target antigen is unknown.

CDR1 MNHNS and CDR2 SASEGT come from the germline V gene. The CDR3 is 14 residues long. Trimming took 6 bases from V and 0 from J, leaving 12 bases between them. PCR employed 60 Vbeta and 13 Jbeta primers. The protocol was immunoSEQ multiplex PCR, while the TCRdb copy is restricted to in-frame clones and leaves out a portion. The sample holds 100,000 to 150,000 clones, around three quarters seen once. The sequenced material came from PBMCs. The TCR sequence derives from a man in his thirties or forties in good health and CMV-seronegative. The gene calls are TRBV6-1 and TRBJ2-7, with D perhaps TRBD2 (5 bases). This CDR3 is CASSGVSSSYEQYF. CDR3 nucleotides: TGTGCCAGCAGCGGGGTCTCGAGCTCCTACGAGCAGTACTTC.